This record covers a single T cell receptor (beta chain). Trimming pared 5 bases from V and 5 bases from J, leaving 18 bases between. Germline CDR1 reads MDHEN; CDR2 reads SYDVKM. CDR3 length equals 15 residues. The time point denotes: after neoadjuvant nivolumab, at surgical resection. Patients had HPV-negative, locally advanced oral cavity squamous cell carcinoma. The data were taken from a study of neoadjuvant anti-PD-1 for oral cavity cancer. Turning to the study itself: Around day 43, patients without progression received a fourth nivolumab dose before surgery.

Some clones are missing from TCRdb's copy, which holds only in-frame ones; the method was immunoSEQ multiplex PCR. This table has 15,000 or so clones, 70% to 75% appearing once. The origin of this receptor is a person aged 40 to 85 with oral cavity squamous cell carcinoma. V and J are TRBV28 and TRBJ1-1; TRBD1 might be the D (6 bases). Material: PBMCs, obtained after nivolumab (anti-PD-1) treatment. The CDR3 loop is CASSPHRAGETEAFF. The CDR3 DNA sequence: TGTGCCAGCAGTCCCCACAGGGCCGGGGAGACTGAAGCTTTCTTT.